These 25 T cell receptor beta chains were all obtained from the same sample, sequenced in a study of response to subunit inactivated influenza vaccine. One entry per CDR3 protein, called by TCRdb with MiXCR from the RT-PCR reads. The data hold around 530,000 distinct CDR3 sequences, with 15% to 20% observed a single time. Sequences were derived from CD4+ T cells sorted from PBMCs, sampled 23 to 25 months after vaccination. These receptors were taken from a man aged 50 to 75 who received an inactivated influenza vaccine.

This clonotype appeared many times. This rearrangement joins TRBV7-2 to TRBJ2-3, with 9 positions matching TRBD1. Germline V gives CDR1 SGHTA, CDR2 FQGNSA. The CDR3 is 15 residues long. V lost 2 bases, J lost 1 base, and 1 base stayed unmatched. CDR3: CASSLRQGGTDTQYF. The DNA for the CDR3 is TGTGCCAGCAGCTTAAGACAGGGGGGCACAGATACGCAGTATTTT.

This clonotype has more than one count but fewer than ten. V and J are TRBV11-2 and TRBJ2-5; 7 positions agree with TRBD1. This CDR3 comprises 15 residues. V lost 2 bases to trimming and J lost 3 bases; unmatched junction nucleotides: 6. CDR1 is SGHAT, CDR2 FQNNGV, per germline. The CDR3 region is CASSLSRGFKETQYF. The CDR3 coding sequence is TGTGCCAGCAGCTTAAGCAGGGGGTTTAAAGAGACCCAGTACTTC.

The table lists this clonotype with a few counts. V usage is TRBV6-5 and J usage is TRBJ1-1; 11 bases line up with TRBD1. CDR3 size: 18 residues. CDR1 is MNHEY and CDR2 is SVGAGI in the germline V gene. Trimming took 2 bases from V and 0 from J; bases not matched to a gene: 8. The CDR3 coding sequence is TGTGCCAGCAGTTACCTCGGACAGGGGGCCTTAATGAACACTGAAGCTTTCTTT. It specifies CASSYLGQGALMNTEAFF.

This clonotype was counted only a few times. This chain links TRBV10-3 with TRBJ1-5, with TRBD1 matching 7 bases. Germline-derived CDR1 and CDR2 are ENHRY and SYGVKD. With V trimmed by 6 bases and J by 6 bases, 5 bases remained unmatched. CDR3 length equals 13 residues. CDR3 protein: CAIRDRDGQPQHF. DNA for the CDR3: TGTGCCATCAGAGACAGGGATGGTCAGCCCCAGCATTTT.

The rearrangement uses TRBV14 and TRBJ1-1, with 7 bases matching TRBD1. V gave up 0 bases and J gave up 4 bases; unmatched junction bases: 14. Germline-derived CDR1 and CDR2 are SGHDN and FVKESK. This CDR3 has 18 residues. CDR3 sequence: CASSQEGEGASCGTEAFF. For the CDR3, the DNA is TGTGCCAGCAGCCAAGAAGGAGAGGGGGCGTCATGTGGCACTGAAGCTTTCTTT.

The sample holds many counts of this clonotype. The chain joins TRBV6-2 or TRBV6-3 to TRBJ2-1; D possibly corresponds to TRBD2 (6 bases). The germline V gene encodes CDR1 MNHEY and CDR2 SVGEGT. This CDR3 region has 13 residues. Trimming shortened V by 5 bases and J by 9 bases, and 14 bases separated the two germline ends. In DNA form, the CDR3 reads TGTGCCAGCAGTCTAAGAACTAGCAGTGAGCAGTTCTTC. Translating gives CASSLRTSSEQFF.

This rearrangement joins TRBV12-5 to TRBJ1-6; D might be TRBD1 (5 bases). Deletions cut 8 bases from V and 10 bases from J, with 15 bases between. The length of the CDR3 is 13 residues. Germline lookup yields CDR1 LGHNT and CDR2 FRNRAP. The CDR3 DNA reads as TGTGCTAGTTCCGGTGGGGCTGGCTCACCCCTCCACTTT. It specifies CASSGGAGSPLHF.

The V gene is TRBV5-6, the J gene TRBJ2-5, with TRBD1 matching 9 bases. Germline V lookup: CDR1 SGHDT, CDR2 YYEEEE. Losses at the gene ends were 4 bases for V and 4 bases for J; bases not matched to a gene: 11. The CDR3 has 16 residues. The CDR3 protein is CASSRNPGQGLETQYF. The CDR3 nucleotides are TGTGCCAGCAGCCGTAACCCAGGACAGGGGCTAGAGACCCAGTACTTC.

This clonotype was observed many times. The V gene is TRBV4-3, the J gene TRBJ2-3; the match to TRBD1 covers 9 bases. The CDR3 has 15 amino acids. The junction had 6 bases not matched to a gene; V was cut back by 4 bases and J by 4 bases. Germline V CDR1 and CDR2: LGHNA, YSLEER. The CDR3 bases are TGCGCCAGCAGCCTCACAGGGGGCGGCCCAGATACGCAGTATTTT. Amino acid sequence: CASSLTGGGPDTQYF.

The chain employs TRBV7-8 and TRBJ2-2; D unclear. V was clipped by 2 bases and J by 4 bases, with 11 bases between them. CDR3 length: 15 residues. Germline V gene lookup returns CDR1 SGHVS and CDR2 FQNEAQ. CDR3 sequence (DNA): TGTGCCAGCAGCTTACCCCTAGTAGGCACCGGGGAGCTGTTTTTT. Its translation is CASSLPLVGTGELFF. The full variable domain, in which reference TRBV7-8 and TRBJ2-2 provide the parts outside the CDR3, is GAGVSQSPRYKVAKRGQDVALRCDPISGHVSLFWYQQALGQGPEFLTYFQNEAQLDKSGLPSDRFFAERPEGSVSTLKIQRTQQEDSAVYLCASSLPLVGTGELFFGEGSRLTVL.

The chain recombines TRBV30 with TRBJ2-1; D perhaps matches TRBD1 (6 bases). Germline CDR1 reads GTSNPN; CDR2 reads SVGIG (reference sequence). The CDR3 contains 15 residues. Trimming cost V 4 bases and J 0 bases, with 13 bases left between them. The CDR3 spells CAWTTGRSSYNEQFF. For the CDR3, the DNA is TGTGCCTGGACAACAGGGCGTAGCTCCTACAATGAGCAGTTCTTC.

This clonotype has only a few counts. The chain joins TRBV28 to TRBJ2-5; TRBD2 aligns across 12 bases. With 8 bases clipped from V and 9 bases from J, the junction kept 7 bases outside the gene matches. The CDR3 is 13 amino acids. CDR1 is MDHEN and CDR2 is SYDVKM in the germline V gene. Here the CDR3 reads CASYLAGGGAQYF. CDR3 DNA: TGTGCCAGCTATCTAGCGGGAGGGGGGGCCCAGTACTTC.

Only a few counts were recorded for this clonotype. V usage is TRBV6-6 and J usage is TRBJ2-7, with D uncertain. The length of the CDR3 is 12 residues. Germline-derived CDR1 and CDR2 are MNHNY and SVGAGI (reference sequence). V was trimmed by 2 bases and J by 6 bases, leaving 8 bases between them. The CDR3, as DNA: TGTGCCAGCAGTTACAGCGACGCCGAGCAGTACTTC. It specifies CASSYSDAEQYF.

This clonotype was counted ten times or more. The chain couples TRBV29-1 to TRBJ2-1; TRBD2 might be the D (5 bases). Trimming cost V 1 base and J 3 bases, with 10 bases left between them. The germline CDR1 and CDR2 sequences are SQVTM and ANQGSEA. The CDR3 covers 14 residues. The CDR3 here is CSVEVLANYNEQFF. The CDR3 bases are TGCAGCGTTGAAGTGCTAGCAAACTACAATGAGCAGTTCTTC.

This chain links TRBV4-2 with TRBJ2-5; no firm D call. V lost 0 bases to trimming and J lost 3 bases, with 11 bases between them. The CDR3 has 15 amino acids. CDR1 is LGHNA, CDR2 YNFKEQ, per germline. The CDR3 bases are TGTGCCAGCAGCCAAGAAGAAGGGCGGAAAGAGACCCAGTACTTC. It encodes CASSQEEGRKETQYF.

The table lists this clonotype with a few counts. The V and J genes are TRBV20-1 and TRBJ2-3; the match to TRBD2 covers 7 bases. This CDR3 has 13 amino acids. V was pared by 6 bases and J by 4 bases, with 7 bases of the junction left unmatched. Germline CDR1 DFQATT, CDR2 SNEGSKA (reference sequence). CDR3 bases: TGCAGTGCCTATCGGACTAGATCAGATACGCAGTATTTT. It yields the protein CSAYRTRSDTQYF.

CDR3 amino acids: CAWSTKHGANVLTF. The CDR3 coding sequence is TGTGCCTGGAGTACGAAGCATGGGGCCAACGTCCTGACTTTC. The chain is built from TRBV30 and TRBJ2-6, with no clear D. Trimming shortened V by 2 bases and J by 3 bases, and 8 bases separated the two germline ends. The length of the CDR3 is 14 residues. Germline assignment: CDR1 GTSNPN and CDR2 SVGIG (reference sequence).

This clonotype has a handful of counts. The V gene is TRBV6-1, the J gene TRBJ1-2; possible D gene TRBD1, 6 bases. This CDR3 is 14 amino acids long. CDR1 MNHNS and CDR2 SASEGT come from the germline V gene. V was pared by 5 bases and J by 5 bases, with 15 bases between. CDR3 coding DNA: TGTGCCAGCAGTCCCACGGGGGCCGCGTATGGCTACACCTTC. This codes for CASSPTGAAYGYTF.

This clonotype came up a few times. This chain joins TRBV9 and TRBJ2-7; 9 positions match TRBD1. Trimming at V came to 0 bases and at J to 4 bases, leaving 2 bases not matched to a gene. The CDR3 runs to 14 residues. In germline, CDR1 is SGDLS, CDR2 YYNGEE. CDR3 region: CASSVEGQGYEQYF. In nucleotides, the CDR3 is TGTGCCAGCAGCGTAGAGGGACAGGGTTACGAGCAGTACTTC.

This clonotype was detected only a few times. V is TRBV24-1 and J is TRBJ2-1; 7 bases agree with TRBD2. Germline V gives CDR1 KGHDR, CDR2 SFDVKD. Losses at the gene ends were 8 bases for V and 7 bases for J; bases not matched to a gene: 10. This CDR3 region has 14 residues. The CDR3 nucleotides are TGTGCCACCAATAAGGGAGGACTAGAGAATGAGCAGTTCTTC. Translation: CATNKGGLENEQFF.

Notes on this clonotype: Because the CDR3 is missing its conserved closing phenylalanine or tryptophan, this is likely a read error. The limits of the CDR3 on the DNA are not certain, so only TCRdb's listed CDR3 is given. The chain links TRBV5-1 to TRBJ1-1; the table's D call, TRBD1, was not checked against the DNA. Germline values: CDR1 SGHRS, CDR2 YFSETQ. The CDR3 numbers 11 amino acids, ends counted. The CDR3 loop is CASSLGDRGGL.

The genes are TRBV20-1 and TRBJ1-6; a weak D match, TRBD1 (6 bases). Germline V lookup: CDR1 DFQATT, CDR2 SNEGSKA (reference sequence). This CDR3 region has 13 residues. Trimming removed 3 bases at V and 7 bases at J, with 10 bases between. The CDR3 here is CSARDSPNSPLHF. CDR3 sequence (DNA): TGCAGTGCTAGGGACAGCCCCAATTCACCCCTCCACTTT.

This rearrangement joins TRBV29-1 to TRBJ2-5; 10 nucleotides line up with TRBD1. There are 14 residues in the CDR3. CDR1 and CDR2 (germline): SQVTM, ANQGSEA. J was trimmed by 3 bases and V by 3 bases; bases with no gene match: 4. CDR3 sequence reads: CSVDRGTGEETQYF. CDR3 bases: TGCAGCGTTGACAGGGGGACAGGGGAAGAGACCCAGTACTTC.

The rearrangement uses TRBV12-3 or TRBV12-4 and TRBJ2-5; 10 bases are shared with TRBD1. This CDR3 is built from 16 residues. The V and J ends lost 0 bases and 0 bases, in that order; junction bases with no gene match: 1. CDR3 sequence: CASSLAGQGYQETQYF. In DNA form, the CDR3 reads TGTGCCAGCAGTTTAGCGGGACAGGGGTACCAAGAGACCCAGTACTTC.

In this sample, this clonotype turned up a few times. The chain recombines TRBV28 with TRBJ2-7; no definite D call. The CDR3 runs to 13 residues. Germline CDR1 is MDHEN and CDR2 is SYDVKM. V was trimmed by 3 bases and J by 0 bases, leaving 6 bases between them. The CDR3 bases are TGTGCCAGCAGTTTTGACGGCTCCTACGAGCAGTACTTC. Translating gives CASSFDGSYEQYF. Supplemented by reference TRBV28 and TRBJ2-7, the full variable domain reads DVKVTQSSRYLVKRTGEKVFLECVQDMDHENMFWYRQDPGLGLRLIYFSYDVKMKEKGDIPEGYSVSREKKERFSLILESASTNQTSMYLCASSFDGSYEQYFGPGTRLTVT.